These 8 T cell receptor beta chains were all obtained from the same sample, sequenced in a study of OX40 agonist ivuxolimab in advanced cancers. Sequencing used immunoSEQ multiplex PCR; TCRdb keeps in-frame clones, though not all of them. The data hold 39,000 or so clones, with roughly 90% observed a single time. The sample in question was CD4+ or CD8+ T cells sorted from blood, obtained in a trial of the OX40 agonist ivuxolimab. The receptors originated from an adult with an advanced solid tumor such as melanoma, head and neck, liver or kidney cancer.

The chain employs TRBV6-5 and TRBJ1-1; 9 bases map to TRBD1. The CDR3 runs to 14 residues. Unmatched junction bases numbered 5, after V lost 5 bases and J lost 4 bases. Germline lookup yields CDR1 MNHEY and CDR2 SVGAGI. The CDR3 bases are TGTGCCAGCAGTCTGACAGGGGGAAGCACTGAAGCTTTCTTT. As protein: CASSLTGGSTEAFF.

The chain joins TRBV4-1 to TRBJ2-4; weak D call: TRBD2 (5 bases). CDR1 is MGHRA, CDR2 YSYEKL, per germline. V was shortened by 2 bases and J by 0 bases, with 11 bases between the two germline ends. This CDR3 has 16 amino acids. CDR3 protein: CASSQLARGAKNIQYF. CDR3 nucleotide sequence: TGCGCCAGCAGCCAATTAGCTCGGGGAGCCAAAAACATTCAGTACTTC.

The chain couples TRBV27 to TRBJ2-1, with D possibly being TRBD2 (6 bases). V was pared by 5 bases and J by 2 bases, with 7 bases between. CDR1 MNHEY and CDR2 SMNVEV come from the germline V gene (reference sequence). The CDR3 is 13 residues long. The CDR3 region has the DNA TGTGCCAGCAGTACGGGGGCCTACAATGAGCAGTTCTTC. It translates to CASSTGAYNEQFF.

V is TRBV29-1 and J is TRBJ2-7; D is tentatively TRBD1 or TRBD2 (6 bases each). The J call could be wrong; TRBJ2-1 is a better fit for the DNA end. The CDR3 is made up of 16 amino acids. Germline-derived CDR1 and CDR2 are SQVTM and ANQGSEA. CDR3 DNA sequence: TGCAGCGTTGAAGTGAGGGGGTCCCCGGGGGCCCATGAGCAGTTCTTC. Protein sequence: CSVEVRGSPGAHEQFF.

This clone ranks as medium-sized. The CDR3 reads CASSQSRAGRDSSYGYTF. DNA of the CDR3: TGCGCCAGCAGCCAGTCCCGCGCGGGGCGTGATTCCTCCTATGGCTACACCTTC. J is TRBJ1-2 and V is TRBV4-3; D possibly corresponds to TRBD1 (5 bases). The CDR3 loop spans 18 amino acids. CDR1 and CDR2 from the germline V gene are LGHNA and YSLEER. The V gene lost 3 bases and the J gene lost 4 bases, with 24 bases spanning the gap.

Only a few counts were recorded for this clone. V and J are TRBV7-9 and TRBJ1-1, with a tentative D call TRBD1 (5 bases). Germline CDR1 reads SEHNR; CDR2 reads FQNEAQ (reference sequence). V was pared by 1 base and J by 5 bases, with 17 bases between. This CDR3 has 16 residues. In DNA form, the CDR3 reads TGTGCCAGCAGCTTAGGTCCGGCGGGGGGAGAAACTGAAGCTTTCTTT. Its protein is CASSLGPAGGETEAFF. The entire variable domain, with the rest obtained from reference TRBV7-9 and TRBJ1-1, is as follows: DTGVSQNPRHKITKRGQNVTFRCDPISEHNRLYWYRQTLGQGPEFLTYFQNEAQLEKSRLLSDRFSAERPKGSFSTLEIQRTEQGDSAMYLCASSLGPAGGETEAFFGQGTRLTVV.

This clone appeared once. The chain employs TRBV9 and TRBJ2-7, with D unclear. The V gene's germline CDR1 is SGDLS and CDR2 YYNGEE. Trimming cost V 4 bases and J 0 bases, with 5 bases left between them. There are 12 residues in the CDR3. The CDR3 DNA reads TGTGCCAGCAGCTCGGCCTCCTACGAGCAGTACTTC. Translation gives CASSSASYEQYF.

The rearrangement links TRBV25-1 to TRBJ2-2; no firm D call. The germline gives CDR1 MGHDK, CDR2 SYGVNS. V lost 10 bases and J 0 bases, leaving 9 bases between the germline ends. The CDR3 runs 13 residues. CDR3 sequence (DNA): TGTGCCATCCTCCTCCCGAACACCGGGGAGCTGTTTTTT. Amino acid sequence: CAILLPNTGELFF.